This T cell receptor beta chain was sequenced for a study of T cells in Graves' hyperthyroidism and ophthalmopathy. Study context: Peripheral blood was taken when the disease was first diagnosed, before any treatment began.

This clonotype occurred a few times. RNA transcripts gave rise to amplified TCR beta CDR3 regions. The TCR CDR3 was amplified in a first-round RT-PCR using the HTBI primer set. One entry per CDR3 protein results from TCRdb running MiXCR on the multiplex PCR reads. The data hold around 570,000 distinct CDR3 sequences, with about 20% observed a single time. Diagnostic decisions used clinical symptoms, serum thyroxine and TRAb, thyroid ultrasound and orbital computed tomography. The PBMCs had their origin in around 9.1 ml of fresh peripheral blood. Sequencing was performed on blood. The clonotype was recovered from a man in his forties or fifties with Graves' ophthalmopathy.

CDR3 nucleotides: TGTGCCAGCACCGAGGGAAAGGGGTCGGCCGGGGAGCTGTTTTTT. Translating gives CASTEGKGSAGELFF. V and J are TRBV2 and TRBJ2-2; D assignment may be TRBD1 or TRBD2 (5 bases each). CDR3 length equals 15 residues. Trimming shortened V by 7 bases and J by 6 bases, and 18 bases separated the two germline ends. Germline loops: CDR1 SNHLY, CDR2 FYNNEI.